The T cell receptor (beta chain) under discussion was sequenced for a study of CD8+ T cells in alopecia areata. V was shortened by 0 bases and J by 2 bases, with 14 bases between the two germline ends. This CDR3 is 16 amino acids long. The germline gives CDR1 LGHNA, CDR2 YNFKEQ. RNA, once extracted, was reverse transcribed into cDNA for use as the sequencing template. The protocol was immunoSEQ multiplex PCR, while the TCRdb copy is restricted to in-frame clones and leaves out a portion. This sample has roughly 100,000 clones, with approximately 52% found just once. The chain recombines TRBV4-2 with TRBJ2-7; maybe TRBD1 (6 bases). The sequencing input was CD4+ T cells sorted from blood. This clonotype originated in a human donor in good health. The CDR3, as DNA: TGTGCCAGCAGCCAAGATTTTACAGGGAGAACCTACGAGCAGTACTTC. Residues: CASSQDFTGRTYEQYF.